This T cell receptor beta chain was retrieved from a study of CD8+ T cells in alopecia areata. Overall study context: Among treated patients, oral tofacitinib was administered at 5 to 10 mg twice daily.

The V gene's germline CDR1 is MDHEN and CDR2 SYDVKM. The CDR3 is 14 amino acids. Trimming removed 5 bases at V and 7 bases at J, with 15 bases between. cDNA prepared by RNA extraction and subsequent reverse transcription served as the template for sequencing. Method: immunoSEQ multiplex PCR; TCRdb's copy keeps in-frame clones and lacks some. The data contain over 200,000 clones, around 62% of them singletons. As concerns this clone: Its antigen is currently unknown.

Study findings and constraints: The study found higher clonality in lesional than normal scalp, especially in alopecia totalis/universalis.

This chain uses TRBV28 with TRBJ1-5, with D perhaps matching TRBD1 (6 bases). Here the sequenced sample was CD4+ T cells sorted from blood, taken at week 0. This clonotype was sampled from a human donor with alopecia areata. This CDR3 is CASSPQGQGQPQHF. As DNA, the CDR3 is TGTGCCAGCAGTCCACAGGGTCAGGGGCAGCCCCAGCATTTT.